A selection of T cell receptor beta chains follows, all from one sample in a study of blood T cell repertoires in COVID-19. Clones were sequenced by immunoSEQ multiplex PCR, and TCRdb holds only the in-frame ones, with some missing. The top ten hold about a sixth of the sample, which has about 250,000 clones, just over 85% seen once. The sequencing input was PBMCs or T cells enriched from blood (not recorded which). The receptors come from a man aged 18 to 29 who had recovered from COVID-19. CDR3s include the opening cysteine and the closing phenylalanine or tryptophan. Each record gives: CDR3 protein, CDR3 DNA, clone size, D gene, V gene, J gene. The D gene is left open where the match is weak. Size is omitted from some rows. Given values are once, few, many or a class for expanded clones.

CASSIYPPRLAGVLETQYF	TGTGCCAGTAGTATCTATCCTCCACGACTAGCGGGGGTCCTAGAGACCCAGTACTTC	-	TRBD2	TRBV19	TRBJ2-5
CASSYDPRGTNYGYTF	TGCGCCAGCAGCTATGACCCCAGGGGGACTAACTATGGCTACACCTTC	-	TRBD1	TRBV4-1	TRBJ1-2
CASSQEGQGWYMDSPLHF	TGCGCCAGCAGCCAAGAGGGACAGGGGTGGTATATGGATTCACCCCTCCACTTT	-	TRBD1	TRBV4-1	TRBJ1-6
CAWTYGGSNYGYTF	TGTGCCTGGACCTACGGAGGTTCTAACTATGGCTACACCTTC	-	-	TRBV30	TRBJ1-2
CASSPTSGKAGELFF	TGTGCCAGCAGTCCTACTAGCGGGAAAGCCGGGGAGCTGTTTTTT	few	TRBD2	TRBV11-3	TRBJ2-2
CASSTGTGLSPLHF	TGTGCCAGCAGTACCGGGACAGGGCTTTCACCCCTCCACTTT	-	TRBD1	TRBV28	TRBJ1-6
CASGSQAVNQPQHF	TGTGCCAGCGGTTCGCAGGCCGTCAATCAGCCCCAGCATTTT	-	-	TRBV2	TRBJ1-5
CASSSRLGHGTDTQYF	TGTGCCAGCAGCTCTAGGTTGGGGCACGGCACAGATACGCAGTATTTT	-	-	TRBV11-1	TRBJ2-3
CSVIRGYYNEQFF	TGCAGCGTTATTAGGGGGTACTACAATGAGCAGTTCTTC	-	-	TRBV29-1	TRBJ2-1
CATSDSGSTYEQYF	TGTGCCACCAGTGATTCAGGTTCCACCTACGAGCAGTACTTC	-	-	TRBV24-1	TRBJ2-7
CASRADRASYNSPLHF	TGTGCCAGCAGAGCGGACAGGGCATCCTATAATTCACCCCTCCACTTT	once	TRBD1	TRBV2	TRBJ1-6
CAWGTGALYEQYF	TGTGCCTGGGGGACAGGGGCCCTCTACGAGCAGTACTTC	-	TRBD1	TRBV30	TRBJ2-7